This note documents a single T cell receptor (beta chain) sequence. Looked up from germline, CDR1 is SGDLS and CDR2 is YYNGEE. The CDR3 loop spans 16 amino acids. The V and J ends lost 4 bases and 6 bases respectively, with 17 bases between them. Study processing details: Using reference gene primer amplification, nucleated cell counts were estimated. The method was immunoSEQ multiplex PCR; TCRdb's version includes in-frame clones alone and lacks a portion of them. Clone size and the V and J calls come from that table; the DNA yielded D and trimming. The sample contains 180,000 or so clones, 78% of which appear only once. The data stem from a study of blood T cell repertoires in COVID-19. Study information: The analysed material was cDNA or gDNA that came from T cells, B-cell-depleted T cells, or PBMCs.

The clonotype originates from a woman older than 75 with active or convalescent COVID-19. Sequencing was performed on peripheral blood. The V and J genes are TRBV9 and TRBJ1-6; TRBD1 might be the D (5 bases). In DNA, the CDR3 is TGTGCCAGCAGCCTACGGGCGGACACGGGTAATTCACCCCTCCACTTT. Translation gives CASSLRADTGNSPLHF.